The rows below give T cell receptor beta chains drawn from one sample of a study of T-cell memory formation after mild COVID-19. Via MiXCR, TCRdb re-called the 5' RACE reads, giving one row per CDR3 protein. The sample includes about 250,000 distinct CDR3 sequences, approximately 15% of them seen just once. The specimen was PBMCs or a T cell subset sorted from them (not recorded which). The origin of the receptors is an adult woman who had mild COVID-19 (a few samples of this study predate the infection). Cell type and time point are not known. Both conserved end residues are trimmed from each CDR3.

j_call v_call cdr3_aa
TRBJ1-2 TRBV4-1 ASSQGFDRAGYT
TRBJ2-5 TRBV12-3/TRBV12-4 ASSLGDRKETQY
TRBJ1-1 TRBV2 ASSDLGQLMNTEAF
TRBJ2-7 TRBV30 AWRTPTGGYEQY
TRBJ2-5 TRBV4-1 ASSQGRLVRRQETQY
TRBJ1-5 TRBV12-3/TRBV12-4 ASSLRRQGEQPQH
TRBJ2-7 TRBV7-9 ASSQVGGHEQY
TRBJ2-3 TRBV4-1 ASSQDSQSAGTDTQY
TRBJ2-4 TRBV12-3/TRBV12-4 ASNLRGWGLAKNIQY
TRBJ1-2 TRBV4-1 ASSPPLDRMRGYT
TRBJ2-1 TRBV9 ASSVAPTSYVGDEQF
TRBJ2-1 TRBV24-1 ATSDLQGGSYNEQF
TRBJ1-2 TRBV5-1 ASSLEGGTGESYGYT
TRBJ1-5 TRBV9 ASSGGGLLNPQH
TRBJ1-1 TRBV5-1 ASSPMGNTEAF
TRBJ1-1 TRBV3-1 ASSPGTNTEAF
TRBJ1-1 TRBV5-4 ASSLAGRRNTEAF
TRBJ2-6 TRBV7-9 LIASGASGANVLT
TRBJ2-1 TRBV12-3/TRBV12-4 ASSDHLGYSYNEQF
TRBJ1-3 TRBV29-1 SGGGGNTIY
TRBJ1-1 TRBV7-3 ATARTANTEAF
TRBJ2-3 TRBV5-1 ASSLGVGGADTQY
TRBJ2-7 TRBV28 ASSESLGLGSAEYEQY
TRBJ1-5 TRBV4-1 ASSQEETYSNQPQH
TRBJ1-5 TRBV6-1 ASSEGRVSNQPQH
TRBJ2-3 TRBV9 ASSASGGLGDTQY
TRBJ2-2 TRBV7-8 ASRKSSPGELF
TRBJ1-1 TRBV7-3 ASSQTGDIGTEAF
TRBJ2-1 TRBV18 ASTTLWGTYNEQF
TRBJ2-5 TRBV7-2 ASSPGWTQY
TRBJ2-6 TRBV5-1 ASSLTAHGANVLT
TRBJ1-1 TRBV5-1 ASSLVGQGATEAF
TRBJ2-7 TRBV5-1 ASSRTTGDSYEQY
TRBJ2-3 TRBV5-1 ASSSDGQGVQDTQY
TRBJ1-2 TRBV7-9 ASSLGTSGPSYGYT
TRBJ2-7 TRBV6-2/TRBV6-3 ASRNARLAGGPLDSYEQY
TRBJ2-5 TRBV7-6 ASSFGNGLQETQY
TRBJ1-2 TRBV18 ASSPRDRPSEGYT
TRBJ2-1 TRBV4-2 ASSQDSAASSYNEQF
TRBJ2-3 TRBV24-1 ATSDSDTDTQY
TRBJ2-1 TRBV4-2 ASSGSKREIYNEQF
TRBJ1-2 TRBV15 ATSPERDSGYT